The 19 T cell receptor beta chains presented below share a single source sample, sequenced in a study of T-cell reconstitution after alpha-beta-depleted transplantation in children. This sample's TCRbeta library carried unique molecular identifier barcodes. TCRdb redid the calling of the PCR reads with MiXCR, one entry per CDR3 protein. Of about a million distinct CDR3 sequences listed, around 30% are singletons. Here the sequenced sample was PBMCs, mostly from graft donor cells, taken 360 days after TCRalphabeta/CD19-depleted stem cell transplant. The receptors stem from a boy under two years old who had a stem cell transplant for SCID, so the T cells may come from the graft donor.

The CDR3 sequence is CATMSVVTDTQYF. DNA for the CDR3: TGTGCCACGATGTCCGTGGTCACAGATACGCAGTATTTT. The rearrangement uses TRBV10-3 and TRBJ2-3; no reliable D call. V was clipped by 10 bases and J by 2 bases, with 13 bases between them. This CDR3 comprises 13 residues. Germline-derived CDR1 and CDR2 are ENHRY and SYGVKD.

This clonotype was picked up a small number of times. The rearrangement uses TRBV12-3 or TRBV12-4 and TRBJ2-4, with unresolved D. The CDR3 length is 16 residues. The V and J ends lost 6 bases and 6 bases respectively, with 21 bases between them. In nucleotides, the CDR3 is TGTGCCAGCAGCCAACCCGGACCTCCCAAGGGAAACATTCAGTACTTC. Encoded protein: CASSQPGPPKGNIQYF.

V and J are TRBV20-1 and TRBJ1-1; D unclear. CDR1 and CDR2 from the germline V gene are DFQATT and SNEGSKA (reference sequence). V lost 7 bases to trimming and J lost 0 bases, with 6 bases between them. The CDR3 extends over 11 amino acids. The CDR3 DNA is TGCAGTGGAGCGATGAACACTGAAGCTTTCTTT. Translated, it gives CSGAMNTEAFF.

The genes are TRBV11-2 and TRBJ2-3, with D uncertain. Looked up from germline, CDR1 is SGHAT and CDR2 is FQNNGV. Trimming left V 4 bases short and J 9 bases short, with 11 bases between. The length of the CDR3 is 12 residues. CDR3 DNA: TGTGCCAGCAGCTCGCCGGGTGGGACGCAGTATTTT. Encoded protein: CASSSPGGTQYF.

This clonotype showed up just a few times. At one end, the junction sequence differs from germline, possibly due to a read error. The chain couples TRBV7-9 to TRBJ2-1, with a weak D call TRBD2 (5 bases). Germline loops: CDR1 SEHNR, CDR2 FQNEAQ (reference sequence). The CDR3 extends over 11 amino acids. The CDR3 is CASSAENPGIF. DNA of the CDR3: TGTGCCAGCAGTGCCGAGAACCCGGGGATCTTC. Full variable domain (remainder filled in from reference TRBV7-9 and TRBJ2-1): DTGVSQNPRHKITKRGQNVTFRCDPISEHNRLYWYRQTLGQGPEFLTYFQNEAQLEKSRLLSDRFSAERPKGSFSTLEIQRTEQGDSAMYLCASSAENPGIFGPGTRLTVL.

This chain connects TRBV4-2 to TRBJ2-1; D is possibly TRBD1 or TRBD2 (5 bases each). V lost 4 bases and J 8 bases, leaving 18 bases between the germline ends. The CDR3 has 15 amino acids. The germline V gene has CDR1 LGHNA and CDR2 YNFKEQ. As DNA, the CDR3 is TGTGCCAGCAGCCCCAGAGGGTTCCTGGGGCATGAGCAGTTCTTC. Amino acids: CASSPRGFLGHEQFF.

This clonotype was counted only a few times. J is TRBJ2-2 and V is TRBV12-3 or TRBV12-4; 13 nucleotides align to TRBD2. With 4 bases clipped from V and 4 bases from J, the junction kept 3 bases outside the gene matches. This CDR3 contains 16 residues. For the CDR3, the DNA is TGTGCCAGCAGTTACAGGACTAGCGGGGGCACCGGGGAGCTGTTTTTT. Translating gives CASSYRTSGGTGELFF.

The chain recombines TRBV20-1 with TRBJ2-7; the D is unclear. There are 15 residues in the CDR3. V lost 5 bases and J lost 6, with 23 bases in between. Germline V CDR1 and CDR2: DFQATT, SNEGSKA (reference sequence). The CDR3 reads CSASQKGAVSPEQYF. CDR3 bases: TGCAGTGCTTCGCAAAAAGGTGCAGTCTCCCCCGAGCAGTACTTC.

The chain carries TRBV20-1 and TRBJ1-1; 7 bases are shared with TRBD1. The CDR3 contains 13 residues. Trimming at V came to 5 bases and at J to 5 bases, leaving 8 bases not matched to a gene. Looked up from germline, CDR1 is DFQATT and CDR2 is SNEGSKA (reference sequence). CDR3 region: CSAGHRGDTEAFF. Here the CDR3 DNA reads TGCAGTGCTGGACACAGGGGAGATACTGAAGCTTTCTTT.

V is TRBV12-3 or TRBV12-4 and J is TRBJ2-5; D possibly corresponds to TRBD1 (6 bases). The ends were cut back, 0 bases at V and 6 bases at J, with 11 bases in the middle. The CDR3 is 14 amino acids. In nucleotides, the CDR3 is TGTGCCAGCAGTTTAGCGGCGAGGGGGAAGACCCAGTACTTC. Encoded protein: CASSLAARGKTQYF.

J is TRBJ2-4 and V is TRBV29-1; possibly TRBD2 for D (6 bases). V dropped 2 bases and J dropped 9 bases, with 14 bases sitting between them. CDR1 SQVTM and CDR2 ANQGSEA come from the germline V gene. This CDR3 has 13 amino acids. The CDR3 spells CSVERQGGTIQYF. CDR3 coding DNA: TGCAGCGTTGAAAGGCAGGGAGGTACCATTCAGTACTTC.

The chain is built from TRBV7-2 and TRBJ2-1, with TRBD1 matching over 9 bases. The length of the CDR3 is 15 residues. V dropped 4 bases and J dropped 7; count of bases not matched to a gene: 8. Germline CDR1 reads SGHTA; CDR2 reads FQGNSA. CDR3 sequence (DNA): TGTGCCAGCAGCTCGACAGGGGGGATCCGTAATGAGCAGTTCTTC. This sequence encodes CASSSTGGIRNEQFF. Full variable domain (remainder filled in from reference TRBV7-2 and TRBJ2-1): GAGVSQSPSNKVTEKGKDVELRCDPISGHTALYWYRQSLGQGLEFLIYFQGNSAPDKSGLPSDRFSAERTGGSVSTLTIQRTQQEDSAVYLCASSSTGGIRNEQFFGPGTRLTVL.

This rearrangement joins TRBV7-8 to TRBJ2-2; 9 bases align to TRBD1. Germline assignment: CDR1 SGHVS and CDR2 FQNEAQ. V was clipped by 5 bases and J by 4 bases; unmatched bases: 8. The CDR3 is 16 residues long. CDR3 in amino acids: CASSTRTGEATGELFF. The CDR3 region has the DNA TGTGCCAGCAGCACCCGGACAGGGGAGGCCACCGGGGAGCTGTTTTTT.

This rearrangement joins TRBV7-3 to TRBJ2-7; 7 bases line up with TRBD1. V shed 5 bases and J 3 bases; nucleotides not matched to a gene: 10. In germline, CDR1 is SGHTA, CDR2 FQGTGA. The CDR3 totals 15 residues. The CDR3 is CASSPTGTANYEQYF. The CDR3 nucleotides are TGTGCCAGCAGCCCGACCGGGACAGCCAACTACGAGCAGTACTTC.

J is TRBJ2-7 and V is TRBV7-2; 12 bases agree with TRBD1. J gave up 5 bases and V 3 bases, and 8 bases lay outside the gene matches. The CDR3 length is 16 residues. Germline-derived CDR1 and CDR2 are SGHTA and FQGNSA. The CDR3 spells CASSLPGTGGLHEQYF. CDR3 DNA sequence: TGTGCCAGCAGCTTGCCCGGGACAGGGGGCTTACACGAGCAGTACTTC.

CDR3 nucleotides: TGTGCCAGCAGAACCGGGACAGGGGGCTCCTACGAGCAGTACTTC. Its protein product is CASRTGTGGSYEQYF. The chain is built from TRBV7-6 and TRBJ2-7, with 11 bases that match TRBD1. V lost 6 bases and J lost 0; bases outside the gene matches: 4. Germline CDR1 and CDR2: SGHVS and FNYEAQ. This CDR3 is 15 amino acids long.

This clonotype has only a few counts. The chain has TRBV20-1 and TRBJ2-1; 10 bases agree with TRBD1. The CDR3 runs 14 residues. The germline V gene has CDR1 DFQATT and CDR2 SNEGSKA (reference sequence). J lost 9 bases, V lost 2 bases, and 7 bases had no gene match. DNA for the CDR3: TGCAGTGCTAGATTGACAGGGGGCGAGTCTGAGCAGTTCTTC. Translation gives CSARLTGGESEQFF.

The rearrangement links TRBV19 to TRBJ1-5; 10 bases match TRBD1. J gave up 6 bases and V 6 bases, and 5 bases lay outside the gene matches. The germline CDR1 and CDR2 sequences are LNHDA and SQIVND (reference sequence). The CDR3 is 14 amino acids. CDR3 in DNA: TGTGCCAGTAGAAGAGGACAGGGGGGTCAGCCCCAGCATTTT. Translation gives CASRRGQGGQPQHF. The entire variable domain, with the rest obtained from reference TRBV19 and TRBJ1-5, is as follows: DGGITQSPKYLFRKEGQNVTLSCEQNLNHDAMYWYRQDPGQGLRLIYYSQIVNDFQKGDIAEGYSVSREKKESFPLTVTSAQKNPTAFYLCASRRGQGGQPQHFGDGTRLSIL.

J is TRBJ2-7 and V is TRBV20-1; D remains unclear. There are 13 residues in the CDR3. Per the germline V gene, CDR1 is DFQATT and CDR2 is SNEGSKA (reference sequence). Trimming stripped 1 base from V and 3 bases from J, with 10 bases between. CDR3 sequence (DNA): TGCAGTGCTAGAGGTCGGAGTGTCTACGAGCAGTACTTC. This translates into CSARGRSVYEQYF.